This T cell receptor (beta chain) originates from a study of CD8 T cells in Susac syndrome. Trimming shortened V by 2 bases and J by 4 bases, and 14 bases separated the two germline ends. Germline V gene data show CDR1 as MNHEY and CDR2 as SMNVEV (reference sequence). CDR3 length: 16 amino acids. CD8+ and CD4+ blood T cells underwent TCR beta sequencing. The multiple sclerosis controls were treatment-naive patients, and their relapsing-remitting disease was stable or active. Reverse transcription of roughly 0.5 to 1 ug RNA used random hexamers. TCR beta CDR3 was amplified by immunoSEQ multiplex PCR. This amplification extended across 54 Vbeta and 13 Jbeta segments. From the immunoSEQ multiplex PCR reads, TCRdb called clonotypes with MiXCR, one entry per CDR3 protein. In the table there are about 300,000 distinct CDR3 sequences, roughly 85% of which are singletons.

This sequence was found in a human donor with multiple sclerosis. V gene TRBV27 combines with J gene TRBJ2-2; D is tentatively TRBD1 or TRBD2 (5 bases each). What was sequenced was CD8+ T cells from PBMCs. The CDR3 DNA sequence: TGTGCCAGCAGTTTAATCGGGGCTAGAGGCACCGGGGAGCTGTTTTTT. Its translation is CASSLIGARGTGELFF.